This TCR beta chain was recovered during a study of OX40 agonist ivuxolimab in advanced cancers. Study details: Three patients, one with hepatocellular carcinoma and two with cutaneous melanoma, achieved partial responses.

The germline V gene has CDR1 LGHNA and CDR2 YNFKEQ. The CDR3 is 15 amino acids. V dropped 0 bases and J dropped 0 bases, with 8 bases sitting between them. Repertoires were generated with immunoSEQ multiplex PCR, while TCRdb's copy carries only in-frame clones and drops some. The sample includes tens of thousands of clones, about 92% of them seen just once. The receptor was derived from an adult with an advanced solid tumor such as melanoma, head and neck, liver or kidney cancer. The J gene is TRBJ1-1, the V gene TRBV4-2; no definite D call. Here the sequenced sample was CD4+ or CD8+ T cells sorted from blood, taken in a trial of the OX40 agonist ivuxolimab. CDR3 region: CASSQDRAMNTEAFF. CDR3 in DNA: TGTGCCAGCAGCCAAGATAGGGCGATGAACACTGAAGCTTTCTTT.